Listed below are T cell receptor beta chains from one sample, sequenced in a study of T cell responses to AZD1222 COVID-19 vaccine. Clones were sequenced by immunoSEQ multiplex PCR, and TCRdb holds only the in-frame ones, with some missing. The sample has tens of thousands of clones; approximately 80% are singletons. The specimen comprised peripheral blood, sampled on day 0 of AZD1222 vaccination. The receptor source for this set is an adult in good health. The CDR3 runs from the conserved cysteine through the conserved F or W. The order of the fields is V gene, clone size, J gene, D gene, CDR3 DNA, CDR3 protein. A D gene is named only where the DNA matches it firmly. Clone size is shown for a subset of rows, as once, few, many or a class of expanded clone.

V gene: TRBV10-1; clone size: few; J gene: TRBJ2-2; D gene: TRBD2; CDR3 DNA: TGCGCCAGCAGTGAGCGGGGGGAAACCGGGGAGCTGTTTTTT; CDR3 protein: CASSERGETGELFF
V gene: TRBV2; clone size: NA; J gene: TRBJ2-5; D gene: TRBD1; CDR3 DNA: TGTGCCAGCAGTGCCCATGACAGGGCTAAAGAGACCCAGTACTTC; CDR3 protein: CASSAHDRAKETQYF
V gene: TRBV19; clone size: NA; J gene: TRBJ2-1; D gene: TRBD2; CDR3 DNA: TGTGCCAGTAGTATAGATCTCGGCGGGGGACGACGCAATGAGCAGTTCTTC; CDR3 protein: CASSIDLGGGRRNEQFF
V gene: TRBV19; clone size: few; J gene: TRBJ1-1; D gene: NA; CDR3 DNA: TGTGCCAGTAGTATAGATGACGGTTACACTGAAGCTTTCTTT; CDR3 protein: CASSIDDGYTEAFF
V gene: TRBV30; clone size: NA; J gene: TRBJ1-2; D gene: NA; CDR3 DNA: TGTGCCTGGAGTTATGGACTCTGGCGCTCTGGAGCTAACTATGGCTACACCTTC; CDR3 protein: CAWSYGLWRSGANYGYTF
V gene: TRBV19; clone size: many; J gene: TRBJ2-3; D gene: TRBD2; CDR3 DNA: TGTGCCAGTAGTCTCAGGGACCCGCGGGAGGATACGCAGTATTTT; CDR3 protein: CASSLRDPREDTQYF
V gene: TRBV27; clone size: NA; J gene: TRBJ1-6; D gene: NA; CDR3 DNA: TGTGCCAGCAGTCCGATATCAGGGAGCTCCTATAATTCACCCCTCCACTTT; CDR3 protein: CASSPISGSSYNSPLHF
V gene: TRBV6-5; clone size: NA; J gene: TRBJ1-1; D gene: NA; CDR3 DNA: TGTGCCAGCACCCGGGACGCCTCAGCTGAAGCTTTCTTT; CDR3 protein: CASTRDASAEAFF
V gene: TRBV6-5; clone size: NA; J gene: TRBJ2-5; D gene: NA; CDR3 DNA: TGTGCCAGTAGCCGGCGGGTCCAACAAGAGACCCAGTACTTC; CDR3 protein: CASSRRVQQETQYF
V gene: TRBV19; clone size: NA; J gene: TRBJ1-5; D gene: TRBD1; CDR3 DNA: TGTGCCAGTACTAAGGGACAGCTTAGCAATCAGCCCCAGCATTTT; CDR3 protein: CASTKGQLSNQPQHF
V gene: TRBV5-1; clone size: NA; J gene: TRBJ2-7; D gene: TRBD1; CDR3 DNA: TGCGCCAGCAGCTTGGGACAGGGGAGTCTCGAGCAGTACTTC; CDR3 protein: CASSLGQGSLEQYF
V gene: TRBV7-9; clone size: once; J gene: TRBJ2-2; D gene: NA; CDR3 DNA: TGTGCCAGCAGCACCTTGCAGGGGTTGGTGGGCACCGGGGAGCTGTTTTTT; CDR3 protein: CASSTLQGLVGTGELFF
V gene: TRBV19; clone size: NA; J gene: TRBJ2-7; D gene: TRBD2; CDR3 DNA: TGTGCCAGTAGTATCGACGTGGGAGGGGCCACCTACGAGCAGTACTTC; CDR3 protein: CASSIDVGGATYEQYF
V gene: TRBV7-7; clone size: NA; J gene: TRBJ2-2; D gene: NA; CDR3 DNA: TGTGCCAGCAGCCCTCGGGGATATGGCACCGGGGAGCTGTTTTTT; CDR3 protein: CASSPRGYGTGELFF
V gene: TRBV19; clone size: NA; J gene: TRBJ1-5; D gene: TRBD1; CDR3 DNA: TGTGCCAGTGTTGGACAGGGCAGTTATAGCAATCAGCCCCAGCATTTT; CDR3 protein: CASVGQGSYSNQPQHF